This TCR beta chain came from a study of Graves' ophthalmopathy and Graves' hyperthyroidism. General study results and limits: The model flagged ophthalmopathy progression at roughly 71% sensitivity and 72% to 85% specificity.

Notes on this clonotype: Its antigen is as yet unknown.

As the template, RNA transcripts were used to amplify TCR beta CDR3 regions. In the first round, RT-PCR was carried out with HTBI primers, and a multiplex PCR formed the second round. MiXCR, applied by TCRdb to the multiplex PCR reads, yields one record per CDR3 protein. The sample holds over a million distinct CDR3 sequences; about 40% are singletons and the top ten take approximately 12%. Trimming took 7 bases from V and 0 from J, leaving 16 bases between them. CDR1 and CDR2 (germline): LNHDA, SQIVND (reference sequence). The CDR3 runs 15 residues. The source of this sequence is an adult man with Graves' hyperthyroidism. What was sequenced was peripheral blood or thyroid tissue (not recorded which). This rearrangement joins TRBV19 to TRBJ2-7; unclear D gene. Here the CDR3 reads CASMGSPSSSYEQYF. The CDR3 region has the DNA TGTGCCAGTATGGGCAGCCCCTCGAGCTCCTACGAGCAGTACTTC.